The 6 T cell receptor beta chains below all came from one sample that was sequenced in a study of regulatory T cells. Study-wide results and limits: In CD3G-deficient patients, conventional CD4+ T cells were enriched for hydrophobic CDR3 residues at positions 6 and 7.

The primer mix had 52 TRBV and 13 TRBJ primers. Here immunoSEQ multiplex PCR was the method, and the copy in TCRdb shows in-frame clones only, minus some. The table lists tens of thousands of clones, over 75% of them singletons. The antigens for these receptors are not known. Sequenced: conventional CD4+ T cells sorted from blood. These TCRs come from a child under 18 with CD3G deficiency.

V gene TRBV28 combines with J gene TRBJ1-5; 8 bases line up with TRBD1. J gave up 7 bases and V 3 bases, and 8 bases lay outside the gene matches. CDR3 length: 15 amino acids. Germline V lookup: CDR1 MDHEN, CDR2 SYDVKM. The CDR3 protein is CASSFSRGLEQPQHF. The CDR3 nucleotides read TGTGCCAGCAGTTTCTCCAGGGGGCTGGAGCAGCCCCAGCATTTT. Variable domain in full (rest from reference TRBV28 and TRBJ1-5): DVKVTQSSRYLVKRTGEKVFLECVQDMDHENMFWYRQDPGLGLRLIYFSYDVKMKEKGDIPEGYSVSREKKERFSLILESASTNQTSMYLCASSFSRGLEQPQHFGDGTRLSIL.

DNA for the CDR3: TGTGCCAGCGCCAGGGGTTTACCCTACAATGAGCAGTTCTTC. Translating it yields CASARGLPYNEQFF. The V and J genes are TRBV28 and TRBJ2-1; possibly TRBD1 for D (6 bases). This CDR3 comprises 14 residues. V lost 8 bases and J 2 bases, leaving 13 bases between the germline ends. From germline, CDR1 is MDHEN and CDR2 SYDVKM.

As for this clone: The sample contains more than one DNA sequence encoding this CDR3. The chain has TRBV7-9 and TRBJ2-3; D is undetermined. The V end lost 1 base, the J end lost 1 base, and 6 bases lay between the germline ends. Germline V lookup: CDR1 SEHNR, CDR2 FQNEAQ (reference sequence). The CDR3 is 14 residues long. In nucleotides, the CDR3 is TGTGCCAGCAGCTTAGGTTCAGGCACAGATACGCAGTATTTT. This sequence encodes CASSLGSGTDTQYF.

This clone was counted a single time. This chain's CDR3 is CASSLAASGPYEQYF. The CDR3 coding sequence is TGTGCCAGCAGCTTAGCGGCTAGCGGGCCCTACGAGCAGTACTTC. J is TRBJ2-7 and V is TRBV7-8; 8 positions agree with TRBD2. The CDR3 has 15 residues. Germline CDR1 reads SGHVS; CDR2 reads FQNEAQ. The trim removed 0 bases at V and 2 bases at J, leaving 3 bases unmatched.

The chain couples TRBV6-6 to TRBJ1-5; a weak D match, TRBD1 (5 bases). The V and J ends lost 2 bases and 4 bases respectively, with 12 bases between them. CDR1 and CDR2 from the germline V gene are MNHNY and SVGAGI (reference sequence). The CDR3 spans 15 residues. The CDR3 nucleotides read TGTGCCAGCAGTTACGCCGACAAGGGGAATCAGCCCCAGCATTTT. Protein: CASSYADKGNQPQHF.

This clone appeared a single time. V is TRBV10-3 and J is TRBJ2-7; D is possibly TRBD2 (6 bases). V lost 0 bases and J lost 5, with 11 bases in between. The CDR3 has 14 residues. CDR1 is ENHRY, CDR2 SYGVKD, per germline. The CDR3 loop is CAISESGGTHEQYF. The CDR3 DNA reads TGTGCCATCAGTGAGTCGGGGGGTACCCACGAGCAGTACTTC.